The clone carrying this T cell receptor (beta chain) was counted a few times. The antigen is unknown. The data belong to a study of OX40 agonist ivuxolimab in advanced cancers. Overall study findings and caveats: In CD8+ T cells, expanded clones were on average more numerous than in CD4+.

On cycle 4 day 1 and cycle 7 day 1, as well as at baseline, blood was sampled. The CDR3 loop spans 11 amino acids. The V and J ends lost 5 bases and 8 bases respectively, with 7 bases between them. Germline V CDR1 and CDR2: MDHEN, SYDVKM. Produced via immunoSEQ multiplex PCR; TCRdb's table is partial and in-frame only. The sample includes approximately 80,000 clones, 70% to 90% seen only once; the top ten take about 4%. V and J are TRBV28 and TRBJ2-1; D is unresolved. This sequence was found in an adult with an advanced solid tumor such as melanoma, head and neck, liver or kidney cancer. This specimen was CD4+ or CD8+ T cells sorted from blood, taken in a trial of the OX40 agonist ivuxolimab. CDR3 region: CASSQRYEQFF. The DNA of the CDR3 is TGTGCCAGCAGTCAACGGTATGAGCAGTTCTTC.